This entry lists 17 T cell receptor beta chains sequenced from one sample in a study of patients and donors after allogeneic stem cell transplantation. TCRdb re-derived calls from the RT-PCR reads in MiXCR, one entry per CDR3 protein. The data contain some 960,000 distinct CDR3 sequences, roughly 18% of them seen just once; the ten biggest clones take up roughly 6%. The sample was blood, either unsorted or a sorted T cell fraction (not recorded which). These receptors were taken from a human donor who was either an allogeneic HSCT recipient or a stem cell or donor lymphocyte infusion donor (not recorded which). It is not recorded whose cells these are; they may come from a transplant donor.

The chain couples TRBV27 to TRBJ1-2; 9 nucleotides line up with TRBD1. V shed 6 bases and J 8 bases; nucleotides not matched to a gene: 13. CDR3 length: 15 amino acids. Per germline, CDR1 MNHEY and CDR2 SMNVEV (reference sequence). CDR3: CASRPGQGFLEGYTF. CDR3 DNA sequence: TGTGCCAGCAGGCCGGGACAGGGCTTTTTGGAGGGCTACACCTTC.

This clonotype came up a few times. CDR3: CASSELGAWEGWNEQFF. CDR3 nucleotides: TGTGCCAGCAGTGAGCTGGGGGCGTGGGAGGGGTGGAATGAGCAGTTCTTC. The chain links TRBV6-1 to TRBJ2-1, with D possibly being TRBD2 (7 bases). The CDR3 has 17 amino acids. CDR1 is MNHNS, CDR2 SASEGT, per germline. V lost 3 bases to trimming and J lost 7 bases, with 22 bases between them.

The rearrangement joins TRBV12-3 or TRBV12-4 to TRBJ2-1, with 7 bases aligning to TRBD1. The junction had 11 bases not matched to a gene; V was cut back by 8 bases and J by 7 bases. CDR3 length equals 14 residues. CDR3: CASSKSGRGNEQFF. Written as DNA, the CDR3 is TGTGCCAGCTCCAAATCGGGCAGGGGGAATGAGCAGTTCTTC.

The chain carries TRBV2 and TRBJ2-7; D is ambiguous. CDR1 and CDR2 (germline): SNHLY, FYNNEI. Trimming cost V 1 base and J 4 bases, with 8 bases left between them. CDR3 length: 13 residues. The CDR3 loop reads CASSEGHVYEQYF. As DNA, the CDR3 is TGTGCCAGCAGTGAAGGTCATGTTTACGAGCAGTACTTC.

This clonotype has only a few counts. The genes are TRBV2 and TRBJ2-5; TRBD2 matches at 7 bases. Germline CDR1 SNHLY, CDR2 FYNNEI. The CDR3 has 14 amino acids. With 11 bases clipped from V and 1 base from J, the junction kept 10 bases outside the gene matches. The CDR3: CAANLAGAQETQYF. Written as DNA, the CDR3 is TGTGCCGCCAACTTGGCGGGAGCCCAAGAGACCCAGTACTTC.

A few counts support this clonotype. The chain combines TRBV6-2 or TRBV6-3 with TRBJ2-2; D is undetermined. CDR3 size: 15 residues. V lost 0 bases, J lost 4 bases, and 9 bases lay in between. CDR1 is MNHEY and CDR2 is SVGEGT in the germline V gene. In DNA, the CDR3 is TGTGCCAGCAGTTACTCTCCATTAGGCACCGGGGAGCTGTTTTTT. Its protein is CASSYSPLGTGELFF.

The chain employs TRBV9 and TRBJ2-1; 10 bases are shared with TRBD2. The V segment lost 3 bases and the J segment 7 bases; nucleotides outside the gene matches: 7. This CDR3 is 15 amino acids long. CDR1 and CDR2 (germline): SGDLS, YYNGEE. CDR3 sequence: CASSGGLAGVNEQFF. CDR3 DNA sequence: TGTGCCAGCAGCGGGGGGCTAGCGGGAGTAAATGAGCAGTTCTTC.

A few counts support this clonotype. The chain is built from TRBV12-3 or TRBV12-4 and TRBJ2-1; D is tentatively TRBD1 or TRBD2 (5 bases each). The CDR3 is 14 residues long. V was trimmed by 5 bases and J by 4 bases, leaving 12 bases between them. CDR3 in amino acids: CASSNRDLYNEQFF. CDR3 sequence (DNA): TGTGCCAGCAGTAACCGGGACCTTTACAATGAGCAGTTCTTC.

This sequence joins TRBV11-2 and TRBJ2-3; no clear D gene. Germline V gene sequence: CDR1 SGHAT, CDR2 FQNNGV. The CDR3 is made up of 14 amino acids. Trimming took off 3 bases at V and 0 bases at J, with 7 bases between the two ends. CDR3 sequence reads: CASSFSRSTDTQYF. The CDR3 DNA sequence: TGTGCCAGCAGCTTCTCTAGGAGCACAGATACGCAGTATTTT.

This clonotype has more than one count but fewer than ten. The chain's CDR3 is CASAYRPQETQYF. CDR3 DNA sequence: TGTGCTAGTGCCTACAGACCCCAAGAGACCCAGTACTTC. The chain carries TRBV12-5 and TRBJ2-5; no clear D. With 7 bases removed from V and 1 base from J, the gap between germline ends came to 10 bases. The CDR3 length is 13 residues. CDR1 and CDR2 from the germline V gene are LGHNT and FRNRAP.

The chain carries TRBV12-3 or TRBV12-4 and TRBJ2-7, with 8 bases matching TRBD1. Trimming cost V 6 bases and J 4 bases; bases outside gene matches: 8. The CDR3 is 14 amino acids. The CDR3 sequence is CASREGQAVYEQYF. CDR3 DNA: TGTGCCAGCAGGGAGGGACAGGCTGTTTACGAGCAGTACTTC.

This clonotype has at least ten counts. The chain uses TRBV18 and TRBJ1-2; D not resolved. The V end was cut by 4 bases, the J end by 0 bases, with 9 bases between. CDR3 size: 14 residues. Germline assignment: CDR1 KGHSH and CDR2 LQKENI. CDR3 DNA: TGTGCCAGCTCACTCAGAGGTGCTAACTATGGCTACACCTTC. Translating it yields CASSLRGANYGYTF.

CDR3 amino acids: CSARPAGVYNEQFF. DNA of the CDR3: TGCAGTGCTAGACCAGCGGGGGTTTACAATGAGCAGTTCTTC. This chain uses TRBV20-1 with TRBJ2-1; 8 positions agree with TRBD2. CDR1 DFQATT and CDR2 SNEGSKA come from the germline V gene (reference sequence). With V trimmed by 2 bases and J by 4 bases, 4 bases remained unmatched. CDR3 length equals 14 residues.

This clonotype was seen only a few times. The V gene is TRBV20-1, the J gene TRBJ2-2; 8 bases agree with TRBD2. V was clipped by 6 bases and J by 4 bases; unmatched bases: 7. CDR1 and CDR2 (germline): DFQATT, SNEGSKA (reference sequence). The CDR3 totals 14 residues. The CDR3 loop reads CSANSGDGTGELFF. As DNA, the CDR3 is TGCAGTGCCAATAGCGGGGACGGCACCGGGGAGCTGTTTTTT.

The genes are TRBV12-3 or TRBV12-4 and TRBJ1-1, with D unclear. CDR3 length: 15 residues. The ends were cut back, 3 bases at V and 3 bases at J, with 14 bases in the middle. CDR3 sequence reads: CASSFSWRLDTEAFF. The CDR3 DNA is TGTGCCAGCAGTTTTTCTTGGAGACTAGACACTGAAGCTTTCTTT.

This chain links TRBV5-1 with TRBJ1-2; 8 bases fit TRBD1. Trimming at V came to 6 bases and at J to 5 bases, leaving 9 bases not matched to a gene. Germline CDR1 SGHRS, CDR2 YFSETQ. This CDR3 is built from 14 residues. In DNA form, the CDR3 reads TGCGCCAGCAACCCGGACAGGGATCCATATGGCTACACCTTC. Encoded protein: CASNPDRDPYGYTF.

This clonotype occurred many times. The chain recombines TRBV12-3 or TRBV12-4 with TRBJ2-7, with D hard to call. The V and J ends lost 5 bases and 3 bases respectively, with 14 bases between them. The CDR3 contains 14 residues. DNA of the CDR3: TGTGCCAGCAGTAAAGACCGATACCTCTACGAGCAGTACTTC. The encoded protein is CASSKDRYLYEQYF.